This TCR beta chain was profiled in a study of OX40 agonist ivuxolimab in advanced cancers. Study-level points and caveats: People who partly responded at 0.1-3.0 mg/kg had some of the least clonal expansion seen.

Patients with a history of autoimmune disease or on systemic immunosuppression were excluded. Concerning this clone: No antigen is known for it.

The CDR3 is made up of 15 amino acids. The germline CDR1 and CDR2 sequences are SGHRS and YFSETQ. V gave up 2 bases and J gave up 6 bases; unmatched junction bases: 5. Profiled with immunoSEQ multiplex PCR; TCRdb holds only in-frame clones, not every one. The repertoire holds some 100,000 clones, around 90% seen once, with 0.81% in the top ten. The source is an adult with an advanced solid tumor such as melanoma, head and neck, liver or kidney cancer. The sample here was CD4+ or CD8+ T cells sorted from blood, taken in a trial of the OX40 agonist ivuxolimab. The rearrangement links TRBV5-1 to TRBJ1-5; 10 bases map to TRBD1. CDR3 residues: CASSFGTGVTQPQHF. The CDR3 DNA follows: TGCGCCAGCAGCTTCGGGACAGGGGTGACTCAGCCCCAGCATTTT. The full variable domain, its missing parts supplied by reference TRBV5-1 and TRBJ1-5, is KAGVTQTPRYLIKTRGQQVTLSCSPISGHRSVSWYQQTPGQGLQFLFEYFSETQRNKGNFPGRFSGRQFSNSRSEMNVSTLELGDSALYLCASSFGTGVTQPQHFGDGTRLSIL.